This TCR beta chain appears in the sequencing data of a study of blood T cell repertoires in COVID-19. Study information: Material from acute and convalescent COVID-19 was sourced from the United States, Italy and Spain. Sources were T cells, B-cell-depleted T cells, or PBMCs; the material itself was cDNA or gDNA.

The germline V gene encodes CDR1 SGHDT and CDR2 YYEEEE. Trimming pared 0 bases from V and 7 bases from J, leaving 14 bases between. There are 14 residues in the CDR3. Original methodology: Researchers report that nucleated cell counts were estimated from reference gene primer amplification. Sequencing used immunoSEQ multiplex PCR; TCRdb keeps in-frame clones, though not all of them. For V, J and clone size, that table is used; D and trimming come from the DNA. The table records some 82,000 clones, around four fifths of them present only once. Sequencing used peripheral blood. The chain joins TRBV5-6 to TRBJ2-7, with D perhaps matching TRBD1 (6 bases). The TCR originated in an elderly man with active or convalescent COVID-19. The CDR3 spells CASSLGDIGIEQYF. The CDR3 bases are TGTGCCAGCAGCTTGGGGGACATTGGTATTGAGCAGTACTTC.